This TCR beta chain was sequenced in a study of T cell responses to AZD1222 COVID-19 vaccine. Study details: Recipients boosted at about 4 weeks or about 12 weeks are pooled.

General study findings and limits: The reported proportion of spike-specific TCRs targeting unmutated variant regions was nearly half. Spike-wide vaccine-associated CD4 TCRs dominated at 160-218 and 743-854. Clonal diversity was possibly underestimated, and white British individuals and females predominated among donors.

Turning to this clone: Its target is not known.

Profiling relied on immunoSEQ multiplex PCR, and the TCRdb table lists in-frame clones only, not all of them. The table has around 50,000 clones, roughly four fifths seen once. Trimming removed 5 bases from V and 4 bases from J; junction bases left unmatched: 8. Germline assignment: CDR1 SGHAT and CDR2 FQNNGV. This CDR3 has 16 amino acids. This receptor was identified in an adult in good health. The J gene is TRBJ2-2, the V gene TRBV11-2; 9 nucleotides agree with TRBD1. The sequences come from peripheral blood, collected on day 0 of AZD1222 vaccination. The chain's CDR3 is CASSATGGGGTGELFF. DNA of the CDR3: TGTGCCAGCAGCGCAACAGGGGGCGGTGGCACCGGGGAGCTGTTTTTT.